This T cell receptor beta chain comes out of a study of control samples from healthy donors and cancer patients. Germline values: CDR1 MNHEY, CDR2 SMNVEV (reference sequence). The V and J ends lost 5 bases and 3 bases respectively, with 16 bases between them. The CDR3 is 15 residues long. Using immunoSEQ multiplex PCR, the repertoire was profiled, and TCRdb retains in-frame clones only, with some absent. Among more than 20,000 clones listed, approximately 91% were seen once. The source material was PBMCs. The genes are TRBV27 and TRBJ1-1; D not certain. This TCR derives from a man aged 50-60 years with lung cancer. The DNA for the CDR3 is TGTGCCAGCAGTCGCCTAGAGTTGGCCTACACTGAAGCTTTCTTT. This encodes CASSRLELAYTEAFF.